The 32 T cell receptor beta chains below all came from one sample that was sequenced in a study of cytomegalovirus exposure and HLA in healthy donors. Some clones are missing from TCRdb's copy, which holds only in-frame ones; the method was immunoSEQ multiplex PCR. The table lists approximately 160,000 clones, 70% to 90% of them singletons. Sequencing was performed on PBMCs. The receptors shown here come from a woman under 30 in good health and CMV-seronegative.

This chain joins TRBV4-1 and TRBJ2-7; TRBD1 might be the D (6 bases). The CDR3 sequence is 18 residues long. Germline CDR1 and CDR2: MGHRA and YSYEKL. V gave up 4 bases and J gave up 4 bases, with 26 bases separating them. This CDR3 is CASSPDPGQSSRGYEQYF. CDR3 coding DNA: TGCGCCAGCAGCCCTGACCCAGGACAGTCCTCTCGTGGGTACGAGCAGTACTTC.

CDR3 sequence reads: CASSSNPTVNTEAFF. For the CDR3, the DNA is TGTGCCAGCAGCTCGAACCCGACAGTGAACACTGAAGCTTTCTTT. The chain uses TRBV7-2 and TRBJ1-1; D is possibly TRBD1 (5 bases). Germline V gene data show CDR1 as SGHTA and CDR2 as FQGNSA. Between the trimmed V and J ends, which lost 4 bases and 0 bases, there was a span of 12 bases. The CDR3 covers 15 residues.

This clone showed up just once. The V and J genes are TRBV29-1 and TRBJ1-2, with a possible D match to TRBD1 (6 bases). V was shortened by 0 bases and J by 3 bases, with 14 bases between the two germline ends. CDR1 and CDR2 (germline): SQVTM, ANQGSEA. The CDR3 has 15 residues. The CDR3 nucleotides read TGCAGCGTTGAAGATCGACAGGCTTCTTACTATGGCTACACCTTC. Protein sequence: CSVEDRQASYYGYTF.

The chain carries TRBV7-3 and TRBJ2-7, with TRBD2 matching over 9 bases. The V gene's germline CDR1 is SGHTA and CDR2 FQGTGA. With 5 bases clipped from V and 1 base from J, the junction kept 6 bases outside the gene matches. This CDR3 has 15 amino acids. CDR3 in DNA: TGTGCCAGCAGCGAGCGGGGGGCGACATCCTACGAGCAGTACTTC. Encoded protein: CASSERGATSYEQYF.

The chain has TRBV5-6 and TRBJ2-7; 12 bases line up with TRBD1. Germline CDR1 reads SGHDT; CDR2 reads YYEEEE. CDR3 length equals 18 residues. Trimming cost V 0 bases and J 2 bases; bases outside gene matches: 9. The CDR3 DNA sequence: TGTGCCAGCAGCTTGGTGGGGGACAGGGGGCTTCCCGCCTACGAGCAGTACTTC. This codes for CASSLVGDRGLPAYEQYF. Full variable domain (rest looked up from reference TRBV5-6 and TRBJ2-7): DAGVTQSPTHLIKTRGQQVTLRCSPKSGHDTVSWYQQALGQGPQFIFQYYEEEERQRGNFPDRFSGHQFPNYSSELNVNALLLGDSALYLCASSLVGDRGLPAYEQYFGPGTRLTVT.

The V gene is TRBV6-5, the J gene TRBJ2-7; 7 bases are a match to TRBD2. Germline V gene data show CDR1 as MNHEY and CDR2 as SVGAGI. After removal of 6 bases from V and 2 bases from J, the junction contained 4 bases not matched to a gene. The CDR3 loop spans 13 amino acids. The DNA for the CDR3 is TGTGCCAGCAGAGAAGGACTAGCCTACGAGCAGTACTTC. This gives the protein CASREGLAYEQYF.

The chain is built from TRBV5-6 and TRBJ2-1; 8 bases map to TRBD2. Unmatched junction bases numbered 16, after V lost 1 base and J lost 7 bases. Germline CDR1 is SGHDT and CDR2 is YYEEEE. CDR3 length: 18 residues. The DNA of the CDR3 is TGTGCCAGCAGCTTGCGCCCTAGCGGGCCTCGAGGGGCGAATGAGCAGTTCTTC. Translation: CASSLRPSGPRGANEQFF.

The chain combines TRBV9 with TRBJ1-1; 7 bases match TRBD1. The V segment lost 5 bases and the J segment 4 bases; nucleotides outside the gene matches: 8. This CDR3 has 14 amino acids. Germline loops: CDR1 SGDLS, CDR2 YYNGEE. CDR3 residues: CASSFSNRGTEAFF. The CDR3 coding sequence is TGTGCCAGCAGTTTCAGCAACAGGGGCACTGAAGCTTTCTTT.

This clone was seen a handful of times. J is TRBJ1-2 and V is TRBV7-2; 7 nucleotides align to TRBD1. This CDR3 region has 13 residues. Germline V gene data show CDR1 as SGHTA and CDR2 as FQGNSA. V shed 1 base and J 4 bases; nucleotides not matched to a gene: 0. CDR3 amino acids: CASSLGQGYGYTF. In nucleotides, the CDR3 is TGTGCCAGCAGCTTAGGACAGGGCTATGGCTACACCTTC.

The chain recombines TRBV4-3 with TRBJ2-2; TRBD1 matches 9 bases. CDR3 length equals 18 residues. Germline V CDR1 and CDR2: LGHNA, YSLEER. V was pared by 5 bases and J by 1 base, with 11 bases of the junction left unmatched. The CDR3 DNA follows: TGCGCCAGCAGCATCACAGGACAGGGGAACCTGAACACCGGGGAGCTGTTTTTT. Amino acids: CASSITGQGNLNTGELFF.

The V and J genes are TRBV10-2 and TRBJ2-3; 8 bases agree with TRBD2. V lost 0 bases, J lost 11 bases, and 4 bases stayed unmatched. CDR3 length: 13 amino acids. Germline V gene sequence: CDR1 WSHSY, CDR2 SAAADI. CDR3 coding DNA: TGCGCCAGCAGTGAGTCAACTAGCGGACAGCAGTATTTT. Translating it yields CASSESTSGQQYF.

This clone occurred once. The chain carries TRBV5-1 and TRBJ1-4; 10 bases are shared with TRBD1. Unmatched junction bases numbered 5, after V lost 1 base and J lost 5 bases. The CDR3 spans 16 residues. Germline values: CDR1 SGHRS, CDR2 YFSETQ. The CDR3 coding sequence is TGCGCCAGCAGCTTGTTGCAGGGACAGGGGAATGAAAAACTGTTTTTT. Its protein is CASSLLQGQGNEKLFF.

V usage is TRBV27 and J usage is TRBJ2-1, with 8 bases aligning to TRBD1. This CDR3 is built from 16 residues. Trimming took 7 bases from V and 3 from J; bases not matched to a gene: 11. The germline V gene has CDR1 MNHEY and CDR2 SMNVEV (reference sequence). The CDR3: CASTSRQGSDYNEQFF. For the CDR3, the DNA is TGTGCCAGCACCTCAAGACAGGGGTCGGACTACAATGAGCAGTTCTTC.

The rearrangement links TRBV18 to TRBJ1-3; 7 nucleotides line up with TRBD1. Germline CDR1 and CDR2: KGHSH and LQKENI. CDR3 length equals 15 residues. The ends lost 0 bases at V and 7 bases at J; junction bases unmatched: 6. CDR3 sequence reads: CASSPPGQFWNTIYF. Written as DNA, the CDR3 is TGTGCCAGCTCACCACCGGGACAGTTCTGGAACACCATATATTTT.

The V call is TRBV6-5, the J call TRBJ1-1; possibly TRBD1 for D (6 bases). Germline V gene data show CDR1 as MNHEY and CDR2 as SVGAGI. The CDR3 length is 14 residues. V was shortened by 0 bases and J by 5 bases, with 10 bases between the two germline ends. As DNA, the CDR3 is TGTGCCAGCAGTTACTCCAGGGGCCGGACTGAAGCTTTCTTT. Translation gives CASSYSRGRTEAFF.

This chain joins TRBV18 and TRBJ1-1; D ambiguous. Trimming took off 8 bases at V and 0 bases at J, with 16 bases between the two ends. The CDR3 loop spans 15 amino acids. Germline CDR1 and CDR2: KGHSH and LQKENI. The CDR3 coding sequence is TGTGCCAGCCTCCCAAGAGGTGCAGTGAACACTGAAGCTTTCTTT. It specifies CASLPRGAVNTEAFF.

The chain is built from TRBV7-2 and TRBJ1-5; a possible D gene is TRBD1 (5 bases). The germline CDR1 and CDR2 sequences are SGHTA and FQGNSA. V lost 10 bases to trimming and J lost 0 bases, with 16 bases between them. The CDR3 contains 15 residues. The CDR3 region is CATAPGMHSNQPQHF. CDR3 DNA: TGTGCCACCGCCCCAGGGATGCATAGCAATCAGCCCCAGCATTTT.

The gene calls are TRBV6-4 and TRBJ2-2; 11 bases are shared with TRBD2. The ends lost 6 bases at V and 1 base at J; junction bases unmatched: 1. This CDR3 is built from 15 residues. The germline gives CDR1 MRHNA, CDR2 SNTAGT. The CDR3 DNA follows: TGTGCCAGCAGCGGGACTAGCGGGAACACCGGGGAGCTGTTTTTT. This encodes CASSGTSGNTGELFF.

This chain connects TRBV5-1 to TRBJ1-3; D remains ambiguous. The CDR3 is made up of 18 amino acids. Germline values: CDR1 SGHRS, CDR2 YFSETQ. V lost 0 bases, J lost 0 bases, and 16 bases lay in between. Here the CDR3 DNA reads TGCGCCAGCAGCTTGGATTATATTGGGAGCCTCTCTGGAAACACCATATATTTT. As protein: CASSLDYIGSLSGNTIYF.

The V and J genes are TRBV27 and TRBJ1-1, with no clear D. The germline V and J ends were trimmed by 4 bases and 1 base, with 13 bases remaining between them. CDR1 MNHEY and CDR2 SMNVEV come from the germline V gene (reference sequence). The CDR3 is 15 residues long. This CDR3 is CASSSNTPRNTEAFF. Written as DNA, the CDR3 is TGTGCCAGCAGTTCAAACACGCCTCGGAACACTGAAGCTTTCTTT.

This chain connects TRBV4-1 to TRBJ2-3; 12 nucleotides agree with TRBD2. There are 17 residues in the CDR3. Unmatched junction bases numbered 9, after V lost 2 bases and J lost 6 bases. Germline V lookup: CDR1 MGHRA, CDR2 YSYEKL. CDR3 amino acids: CASSQFGLAGLRDTQYF. In DNA, the CDR3 is TGCGCCAGCAGCCAATTTGGACTAGCGGGACTACGGGATACGCAGTATTTT.

The chain links TRBV7-2 to TRBJ1-6; TRBD1 matches 7 bases. Per germline, CDR1 SGHTA and CDR2 FQGNSA. CDR3 length: 13 residues. With V trimmed by 5 bases and J by 8 bases, 3 bases remained unmatched. The CDR3 DNA sequence: TGTGCCAGCAGCCTCGACAGGGATTCACCCCTCCACTTT. It yields the protein CASSLDRDSPLHF.

The J gene is TRBJ1-1, the V gene TRBV7-9, with D possibly matching TRBD1 (5 bases). From germline, CDR1 is SEHNR and CDR2 FQNEAQ (reference sequence). Trimming stripped 1 base from V and 11 bases from J, with 11 bases between. CDR3 size: 12 residues. In DNA form, the CDR3 reads TGTGCCAGCAGCTTAGAGCAGGGTTTGGCTTTCTTT. It is translated as CASSLEQGLAFF.

Here the CDR3 DNA reads TGTGCCAGCAGCTATAGGGAGGGCTATGGCTACACCTTC. Translating it yields CASSYREGYGYTF. The chain employs TRBV9 and TRBJ1-2; D is unresolved. Per germline, CDR1 SGDLS and CDR2 YYNGEE. The CDR3 extends over 13 amino acids. The V end was cut by 4 bases, the J end by 4 bases, with 11 bases between.

The V gene is TRBV10-1, the J gene TRBJ2-3, with D unclear. Germline V gene data show CDR1 as WNHNN and CDR2 as SYGVQD (reference sequence). CDR3 length: 13 amino acids. V shed 5 bases and J shed 8 bases, with 14 bases lying between them. In DNA, the CDR3 is TGCGCCAGCAGTCAAAGCCGTCCGGGTACGCAGTATTTT. Translating it yields CASSQSRPGTQYF.

This chain joins TRBV30 and TRBJ1-1; 8 bases agree with TRBD1. V shed 3 bases and J 2 bases; nucleotides not matched to a gene: 8. Germline loops: CDR1 GTSNPN, CDR2 SVGIG (reference sequence). The CDR3 has 15 amino acids. CDR3 in DNA: TGTGCCTGGAGCGACCGGGACAGGCGAAACACTGAAGCTTTCTTT. This encodes CAWSDRDRRNTEAFF.

This chain uses TRBV27 with TRBJ2-7, with 7 bases aligning to TRBD1. The germline V gene encodes CDR1 MNHEY and CDR2 SMNVEV (reference sequence). The trim removed 0 bases at V and 0 bases at J, leaving 8 bases unmatched. There are 17 residues in the CDR3. CDR3 sequence: CASSLSRPRTGSYEQYF. The CDR3 nucleotides are TGTGCCAGCAGTTTATCAAGACCCCGGACAGGCTCCTACGAGCAGTACTTC.

Of note for this clone: The germline gene is not matched at one end of the junction; a read error may be the cause. The rearrangement links TRBV19 to TRBJ2-4; 12 positions match TRBD1. Germline V gene sequence: CDR1 LNHDA, CDR2 SQIVND (reference sequence). The CDR3 covers 13 residues. CDR3 bases: TGTGCCAGTAGTTACCGGGACAGGGGGCGTATGGACTTC. Protein: CASSYRDRGRMDF.

The chain carries TRBV6-6 and TRBJ1-2; 8 nucleotides align to TRBD1. Trimming cost V 6 bases and J 0 bases; bases outside gene matches: 3. CDR3 length: 14 residues. From germline, CDR1 is MNHNY and CDR2 SVGAGI (reference sequence). The CDR3 protein is CASSRDRTNYGYTF. CDR3 nucleotide sequence: TGTGCCAGCAGCCGGGACAGGACTAACTATGGCTACACCTTC.

This sequence joins TRBV27 and TRBJ1-2, with TRBD1 matching over 8 bases. V lost 5 bases, J lost 8 bases, and 22 bases stayed unmatched. CDR3 length equals 18 residues. Germline values: CDR1 MNHEY, CDR2 SMNVEV (reference sequence). CDR3 sequence reads: CASSPPLVGRDRPTGYTF. The CDR3 nucleotides read TGTGCCAGCAGTCCCCCCCTTGTGGGCCGGGACAGGCCAACAGGCTACACCTTC.

The chain joins TRBV6-1 to TRBJ2-1; D possibly corresponds to TRBD2 (5 bases). Per germline, CDR1 MNHNS and CDR2 SASEGT. The CDR3 is 13 amino acids. Trimming removed 4 bases at V and 9 bases at J, with 13 bases between. CDR3 region: CASSALADGEQFF. The CDR3, as DNA: TGTGCCAGCAGTGCCCTAGCTGACGGTGAGCAGTTCTTC.

This clone was picked up one time. The CDR3 is CASSLDPGAGETQYF. As DNA, the CDR3 is TGTGCCAGCAGCTTAGATCCGGGAGCAGGGGAGACCCAGTACTTC. The chain is built from TRBV7-2 and TRBJ2-5; tentatively, D is TRBD2 (6 bases). V was pared by 1 base and J by 5 bases, with 14 bases between. CDR3 length: 15 residues. Germline values: CDR1 SGHTA, CDR2 FQGNSA. Full variable domain (rest looked up from reference TRBV7-2 and TRBJ2-5): GAGVSQSPSNKVTEKGKDVELRCDPISGHTALYWYRQSLGQGLEFLIYFQGNSAPDKSGLPSDRFSAERTGGSVSTLTIQRTQQEDSAVYLCASSLDPGAGETQYFGPGTRLLVL.